This T cell receptor (beta chain) was recovered during a study of shared clonotypes between healthy human individuals (dated by TCRdb to between 2020 and 2021). With regard to the full study: Two women and a few men aged 18 to 49 years were included in the cohort. To estimate repertoire size and how much clonotypes are shared between individuals, the study performed deep sequencing of blood TCR repertoires from five healthy adults. To increase sequencing depth and limit assay-specific biases, TCR repertoire library preparation and sequencing were carried out by different laboratories using diverse techniques. Each donor's leukapheresis produced roughly between about 0.9 and 9.5 billion PBMCs.

Deletion took 4 bases off V and 4 bases off J, with a span of 13 bases between the germline ends. The germline V gene (reference sequence) yields GTSNPN for CDR1 and SVGIG for CDR2. The CDR3, from cysteine to phenylalanine, totals 13 residues. Of all the DNA, just the CDR3 is kept, 39 bases in frame from base 1. TCR CDR3 regions were amplified from genomic DNA by multiplex PCR using the deep immunoSEQ assay. Extracted genomic DNA from each cell subset was distributed evenly across all wells of several immunoSEQ 96-well plates, and each plate was treated as a replicate. For unsorted PBMC, approximately 310 ng genomic DNA, equal to roughly 33,000 T cell genomes, was loaded into each replicate PCR. Unsorted PBMC genomic DNA was sequenced across ten immunoSEQ deep assay plates. The purified libraries were quantified using a Qubit 3.0 fluorometer, sized with a Bioanalyzer 2100, and then quantified again using the KAPA Library Quantification kit. Each immunoSEQ 96-well plate was sequenced on its own single-read 150-cycle Illumina NextSeq 550 flow cell. The authors' pipeline ran thus. Because only junctional sequences without quality scores were contained in the immunoSEQ output, filtering matching that applied to full-length reads could not be performed. Sequences were annotated with PyIR, a Python wrapper for IgBLAST v1.9, using IMGT germline references to assign V/J genes and CDR3. Reads were removed for weak V/J assignments (E-value above 1e-6), missing CDR3, stop codons, out-of-frame junctions, or ambiguous translated residues. A V3J clonotype was defined by an identical inferred V gene, J gene, and CDR3 amino acid sequence. Percentage overlap between repertoires was calculated by dividing the number of shared unique clonotypes by the size of the smaller repertoire. Richness of each repertoire was evaluated using RTK rarefaction, the Chao1 estimator, and Recon v2.1 estimates of unobserved clonotypes. TCRdb holds this immuneACCESS table with in-frame rearrangements only. Some clones are missing; in checked studies, unresolved V genes explain under half, and the rest has no known cause. V and J calls plus clone size are reproduced from that table; the DNA served to infer D and trimming. The sample includes about half a million clones, with 70% to 80% observed a single time. Together, the top ten hold 9.5% to 15% of the sample.

The donors were healthy, HIV-negative adults with no recently reported acute infections or vaccinations. All donors were Caucasian adults living in Nashville, Tennessee, USA. In the unsorted samples, 85 million to 100 million PBMCs were counted, and genomic DNA was extracted using the QIAamp DNA Blood Mini kit. After blood collection by leukapheresis, PBMCs were isolated using Ficoll-Histopaque density gradient centrifugation and then cryopreserved in the vapor phase of liquid nitrogen. In the case of this clone: There is no known antigen for this receptor. Per-base quality was not reported, and no clone a single base away is much larger than it.

Overall study outcomes, separate from this receptor: Because the study included a small number of donors, the genetic and exposure-history diversity represented was limited. Pairwise subsampling led to the expectation that sequencing depth would affect the degree of clonotype sharing among donors. Sampling was limited to blood, and TCR repertoires in tissue likely differ from TCR repertoires in blood.

The chain is assembled from TRBV30 and TRBJ1-2, with a weak D call of TRBD1 (6 bases match). The TCR was taken from a woman between 35 and 50 years old in good health. Some clones in this sample may be carry-over from other donors' samples. The sample consisted of PBMCs. The nucleotide sequence is given as TGTGCCTGGACCACCGGGGGGCTCTATGGCTACACCTTC. Translated, this gives CAWTTGGLYGYTF.